The following is a TCR beta chain sequence with its context. What it binds is unknown. Assay: immunoSEQ multiplex PCR; the TCRdb copy retains only in-frame clones and omits some. Of under 130,000 clones in the sample, more than 85% are singletons; the top ten hold more than 0.9%. Germline V gene data show CDR1 as MNHEY and CDR2 as SMNVEV (reference sequence). The CDR3 runs 16 residues. V was pared by 2 bases and J by 2 bases, with 16 bases between. The data were obtained in a study of graft-versus-host responses after intestinal transplantation. The sequence was collected from a human donor who received an intestinal transplant. The sequenced sample was unstimulated CD8+ T cells sorted from spleen or lymph node cells, obtained before intestinal transplant. This sequence joins TRBV27 and TRBJ2-7, with D perhaps matching TRBD2 (7 bases). CDR3 loop: CASSLRGAGGPYEQYF. The CDR3 nucleotides read TGTGCCAGCAGTTTAAGGGGGGCCGGGGGGCCCTACGAGCAGTACTTC.